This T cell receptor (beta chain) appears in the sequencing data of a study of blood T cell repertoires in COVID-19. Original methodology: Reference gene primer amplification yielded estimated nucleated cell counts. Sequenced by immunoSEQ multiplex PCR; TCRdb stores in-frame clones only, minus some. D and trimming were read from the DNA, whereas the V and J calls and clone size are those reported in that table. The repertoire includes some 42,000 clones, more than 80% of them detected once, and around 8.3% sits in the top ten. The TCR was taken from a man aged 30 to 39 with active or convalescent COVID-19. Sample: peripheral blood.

The chain's CDR3 is CASSPGLGGRTQYF. CDR3 nucleotide sequence: TGTGCCAGCAGCCCGGGACTAGGGGGTCGGACCCAGTACTTC. The chain joins TRBV5-8 to TRBJ2-5, with 8 bases matching TRBD2. J gave up 7 bases and V 4 bases, and 9 bases lay outside the gene matches. Germline lookup yields CDR1 SGHTS and CDR2 YDEGEE. The CDR3 spans 14 residues.